The present T cell receptor beta chain was sequenced within a study of shared clonotypes between healthy human individuals. Some clones are missing from TCRdb's copy, which holds only in-frame ones; the method was immunoSEQ multiplex PCR. The sample yields about 380,000 clones, 96% seen once. This CDR3 contains 16 residues. V was pared by 0 bases and J by 9 bases, with 18 bases between. Germline CDR1 MNHEY, CDR2 SMNVEV (reference sequence). The sequence was collected from a man aged 30-40 years in good health. V usage is TRBV27 and J usage is TRBJ2-1; D is ambiguous. Sequenced sample: memory CD8+ T cells sorted from blood. The sample's subset: CD45RO+ cells pooled with CCR7-negative TemRA cells. The CDR3 coding sequence is TGTGCCAGCAGTTTATCCCCGCCGACACTTTATAGTGAGCAGTTCTTC. It translates to CASSLSPPTLYSEQFF.